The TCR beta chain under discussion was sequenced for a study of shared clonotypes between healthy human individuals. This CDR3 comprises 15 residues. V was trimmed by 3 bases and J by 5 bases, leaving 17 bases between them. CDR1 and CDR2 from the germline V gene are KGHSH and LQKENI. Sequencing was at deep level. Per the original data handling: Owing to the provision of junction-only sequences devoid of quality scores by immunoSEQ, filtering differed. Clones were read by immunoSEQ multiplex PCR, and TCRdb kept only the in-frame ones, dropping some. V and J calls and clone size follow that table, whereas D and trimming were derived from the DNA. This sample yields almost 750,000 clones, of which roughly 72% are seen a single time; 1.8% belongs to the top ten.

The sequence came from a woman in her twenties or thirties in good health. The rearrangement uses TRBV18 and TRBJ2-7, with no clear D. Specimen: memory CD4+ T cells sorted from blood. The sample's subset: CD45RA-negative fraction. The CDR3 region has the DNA TGTGCCAGCTCACCTCGCTCCGGGTCGATCGACGAGCAGTACTTC. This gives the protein CASSPRSGSIDEQYF.